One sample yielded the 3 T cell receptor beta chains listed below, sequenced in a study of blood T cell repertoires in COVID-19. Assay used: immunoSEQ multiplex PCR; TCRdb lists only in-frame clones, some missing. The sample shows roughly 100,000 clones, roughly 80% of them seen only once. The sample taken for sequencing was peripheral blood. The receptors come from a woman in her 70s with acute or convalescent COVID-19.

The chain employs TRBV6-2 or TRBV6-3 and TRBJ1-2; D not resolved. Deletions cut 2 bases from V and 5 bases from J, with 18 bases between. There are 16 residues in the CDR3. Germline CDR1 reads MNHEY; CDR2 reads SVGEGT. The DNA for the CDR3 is TGTGCCAGCAGTTACGGCGGGGAGGCCCATCATTATGGCTACACCTTC. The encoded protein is CASSYGGEAHHYGYTF.

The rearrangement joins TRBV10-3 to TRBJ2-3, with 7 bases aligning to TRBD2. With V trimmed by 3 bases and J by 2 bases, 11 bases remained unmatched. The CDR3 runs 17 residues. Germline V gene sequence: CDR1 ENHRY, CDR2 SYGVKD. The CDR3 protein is CAISDPLSGGLTDTQYF. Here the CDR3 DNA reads TGTGCCATCAGTGACCCTTTGTCGGGAGGACTCACAGATACGCAGTATTTT.

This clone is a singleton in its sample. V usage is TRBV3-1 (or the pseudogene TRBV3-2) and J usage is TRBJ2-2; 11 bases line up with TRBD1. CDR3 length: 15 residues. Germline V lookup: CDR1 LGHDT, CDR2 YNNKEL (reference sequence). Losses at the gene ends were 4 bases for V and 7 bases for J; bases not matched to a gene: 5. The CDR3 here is CASSRGTGGSGELFF. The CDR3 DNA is TGTGCCAGCAGCCGAGGGACAGGGGGGAGCGGGGAGCTGTTTTTT.